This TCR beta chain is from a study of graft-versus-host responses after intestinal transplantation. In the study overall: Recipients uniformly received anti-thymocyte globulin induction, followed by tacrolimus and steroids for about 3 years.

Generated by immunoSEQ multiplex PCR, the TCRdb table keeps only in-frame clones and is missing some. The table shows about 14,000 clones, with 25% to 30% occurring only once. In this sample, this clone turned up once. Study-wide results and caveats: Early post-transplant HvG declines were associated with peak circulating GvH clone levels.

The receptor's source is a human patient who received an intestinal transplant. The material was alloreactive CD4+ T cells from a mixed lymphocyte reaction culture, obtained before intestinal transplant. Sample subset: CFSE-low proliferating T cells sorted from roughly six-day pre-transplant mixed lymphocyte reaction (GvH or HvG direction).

The CDR3 is CASSPGQDYGYTF. The CDR3 coding sequence is TGTGCCAGCTCACCGGGACAAGACTATGGCTACACCTTC. The chain recombines TRBV18 with TRBJ1-2; TRBD1 is a possible D gene (6 bases). CDR3 length equals 13 residues. Trimming removed 3 bases from V and 3 bases from J, with 8 bases in between. CDR1 is KGHSH and CDR2 is LQKENI in the germline V gene.